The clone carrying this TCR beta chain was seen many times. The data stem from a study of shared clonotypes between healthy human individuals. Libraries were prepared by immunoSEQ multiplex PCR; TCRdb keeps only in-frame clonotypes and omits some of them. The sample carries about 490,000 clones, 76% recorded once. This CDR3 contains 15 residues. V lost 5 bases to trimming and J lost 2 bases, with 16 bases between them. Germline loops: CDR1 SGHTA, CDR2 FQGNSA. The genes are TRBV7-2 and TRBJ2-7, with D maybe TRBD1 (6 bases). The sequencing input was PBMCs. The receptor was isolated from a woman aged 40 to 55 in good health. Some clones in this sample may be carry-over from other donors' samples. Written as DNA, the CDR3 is TGTGCCAGCAGCGCAGCCGGGACACCAACCTACGAGCAGTACTTC. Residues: CASSAAGTPTYEQYF.